This TCR beta chain was identified during a study of control samples from healthy donors and cancer patients. The V end lost 7 bases, the J end lost 7 bases, and 11 bases lay between the germline ends. The CDR3 extends over 12 amino acids. Germline CDR1 reads LNHDA; CDR2 reads SQIVND (reference sequence). This clone was found once. Here immunoSEQ multiplex PCR was the method, and the copy in TCRdb shows in-frame clones only, minus some. The sample holds roughly 100,000 clones; around 90% are singletons and the top ten take 2% to 3%. This clonotype was sampled from a woman aged 18-29 years in good health. The sample consisted of blood. The J gene is TRBJ1-5, the V gene TRBV19; D is possibly TRBD1 (6 bases). The CDR3, as DNA: TGTGCCAGTACGGGGGGCCGACAGCCCCAGCATTTT. This gives the protein CASTGGRQPQHF.